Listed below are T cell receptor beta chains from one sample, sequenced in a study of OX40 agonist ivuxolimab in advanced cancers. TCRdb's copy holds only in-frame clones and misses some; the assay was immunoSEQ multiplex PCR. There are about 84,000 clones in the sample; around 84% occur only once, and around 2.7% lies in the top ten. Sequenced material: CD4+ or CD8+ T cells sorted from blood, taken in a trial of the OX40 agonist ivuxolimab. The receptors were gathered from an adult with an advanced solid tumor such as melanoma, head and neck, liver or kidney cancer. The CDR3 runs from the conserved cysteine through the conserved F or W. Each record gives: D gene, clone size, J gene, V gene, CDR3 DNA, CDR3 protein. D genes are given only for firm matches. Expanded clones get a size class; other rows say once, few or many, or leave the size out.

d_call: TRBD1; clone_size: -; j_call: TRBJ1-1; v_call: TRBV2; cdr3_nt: TGTGCCAGCAGACTGACAGGGAGTAACACTGAAGCTTTCTTT; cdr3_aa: CASRLTGSNTEAFF
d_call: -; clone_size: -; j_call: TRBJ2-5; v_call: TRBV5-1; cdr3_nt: TGCGCCAGCAGCTTGGGGGCGACCTCAGGGACCCAGTACTTC; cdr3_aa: CASSLGATSGTQYF
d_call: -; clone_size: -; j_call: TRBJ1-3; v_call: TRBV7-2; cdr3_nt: TGTGCCAGCAGCTTAGGAAACTCTGGAAACACCATATATTTT; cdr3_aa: CASSLGNSGNTIYF
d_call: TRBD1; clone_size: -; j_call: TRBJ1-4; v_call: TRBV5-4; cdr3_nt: TGTGCCAGCAGCTATAACAGGGGAATTGATGAAAAACTGTTTTTT; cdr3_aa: CASSYNRGIDEKLFF
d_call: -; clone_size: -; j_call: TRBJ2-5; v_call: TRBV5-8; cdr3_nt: TGTGCCAGCAGCCCGACTGGGGGTCAAGAGACCCAGTACTTC; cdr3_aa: CASSPTGGQETQYF
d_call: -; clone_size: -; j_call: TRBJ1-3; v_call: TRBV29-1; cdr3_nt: TGCAGCGTTGCCCCGGGATCTGGAAACACCATATATTTT; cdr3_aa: CSVAPGSGNTIYF
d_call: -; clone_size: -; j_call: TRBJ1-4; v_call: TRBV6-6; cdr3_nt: TGTGCCAGCAGTCCCCCGGGGTACAATGAAAAACTGTTTTTT; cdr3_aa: CASSPPGYNEKLFF
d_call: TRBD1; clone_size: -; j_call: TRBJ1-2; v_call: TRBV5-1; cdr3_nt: TGCGCCACCGCGAACGACAGGGCATCGGATGGCTACACCTTC; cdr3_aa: CATANDRASDGYTF
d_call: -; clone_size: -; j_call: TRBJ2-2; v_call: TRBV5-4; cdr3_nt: TGTGCCAGCAGTTCAGGGTCGAAGAACACCGGGGAGCTGTTTTTT; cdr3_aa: CASSSGSKNTGELFF
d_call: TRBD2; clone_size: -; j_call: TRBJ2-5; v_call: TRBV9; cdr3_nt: TGTGCCAGCAGCGTAACCATTCCGGGGCTAGCGGGGGAAGAGACCCAGTACTTC; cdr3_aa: CASSVTIPGLAGEETQYF
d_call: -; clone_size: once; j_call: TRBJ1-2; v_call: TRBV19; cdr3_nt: TGTGCCAGTAGTCCGCTGGGGCGACAGGCGAATAGGGTAGACTATGGCTACACCTTC; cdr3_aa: CASSPLGRQANRVDYGYTF
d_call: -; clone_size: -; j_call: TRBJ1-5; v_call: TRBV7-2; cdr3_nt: TGTGCCAGCAGCAGCGTTGGGTCAGGTCAGCCCCAGCATTTT; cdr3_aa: CASSSVGSGQPQHF
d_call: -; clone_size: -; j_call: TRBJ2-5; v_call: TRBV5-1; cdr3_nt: TGCGCCAGCAGCTTGGCCCGGGATAGCCAAGAGACCCAGTACTTC; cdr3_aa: CASSLARDSQETQYF
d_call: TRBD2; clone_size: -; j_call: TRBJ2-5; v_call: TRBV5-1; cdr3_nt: TGCGCCAGCAGTTCTAGGACTAGCGGGGGGGAGACCCAGTACTTC; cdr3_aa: CASSSRTSGGETQYF
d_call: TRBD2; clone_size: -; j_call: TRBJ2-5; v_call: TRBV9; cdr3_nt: TGTGCCAGCAGCGTAGATAGCGGGGGCACCGGAGAGACCCAGTACTTC; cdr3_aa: CASSVDSGGTGETQYF
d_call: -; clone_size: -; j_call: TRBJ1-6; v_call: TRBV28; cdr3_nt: TGTGCCAGCAGGGGTGGGGTTAATTCACCCCTCCACTTT; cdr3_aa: CASRGGVNSPLHF
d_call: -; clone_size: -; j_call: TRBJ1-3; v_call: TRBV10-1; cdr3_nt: TGCGCCAGCAGTGGCATCTCTGGAAACACCATATATTTT; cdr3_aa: CASSGISGNTIYF
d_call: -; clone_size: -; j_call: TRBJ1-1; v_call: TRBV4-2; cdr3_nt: TGTGCCAGCAGCCAATATACTGGCAGGTTACTTAGCGGTGACACTGAAGCTTTCTTT; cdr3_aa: CASSQYTGRLLSGDTEAFF
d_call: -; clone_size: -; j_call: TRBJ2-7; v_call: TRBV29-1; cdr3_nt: TGCAGCGTTCGGGGCCACTACGAGCAGTACTTC; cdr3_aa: CSVRGHYEQYF
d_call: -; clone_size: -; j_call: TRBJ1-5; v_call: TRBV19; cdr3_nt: TGTGCCAGCGCCGACAGAGGCAATCAGCCCCAGCATTTT; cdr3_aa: CASADRGNQPQHF
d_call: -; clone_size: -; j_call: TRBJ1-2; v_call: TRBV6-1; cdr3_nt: TGTGCCAGCAGGGACAGACAAAACTATGGCTACACCTTC; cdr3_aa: CASRDRQNYGYTF
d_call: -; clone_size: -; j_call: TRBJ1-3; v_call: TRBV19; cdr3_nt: TGTGCCAGTAGTCCGGGACTCCCGGGGGGCTCTGGAAACACCATATATTTT; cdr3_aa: CASSPGLPGGSGNTIYF